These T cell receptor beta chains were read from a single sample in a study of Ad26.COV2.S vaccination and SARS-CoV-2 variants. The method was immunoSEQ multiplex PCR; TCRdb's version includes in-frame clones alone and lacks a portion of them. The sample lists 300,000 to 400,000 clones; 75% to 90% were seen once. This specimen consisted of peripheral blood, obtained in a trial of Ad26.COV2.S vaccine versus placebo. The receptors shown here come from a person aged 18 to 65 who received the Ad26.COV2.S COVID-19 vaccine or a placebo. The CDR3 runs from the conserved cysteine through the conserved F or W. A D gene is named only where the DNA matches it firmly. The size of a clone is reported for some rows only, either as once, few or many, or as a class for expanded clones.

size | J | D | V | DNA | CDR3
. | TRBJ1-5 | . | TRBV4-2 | TGTGCCAGCAGCCAAGATCTGCAGGGTAGCTTAAGCAATCAGCCCCAGCATTTT | CASSQDLQGSLSNQPQHF
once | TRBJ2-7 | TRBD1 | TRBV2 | TGTGCCAGCAGCGAAGGACAGGGGGGCTACGAGCAGTACTTC | CASSEGQGGYEQYF
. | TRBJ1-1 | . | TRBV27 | TGTGCCAGCAGTTTTGGCCCGAACACTGAAGCTTTCTTT | CASSFGPNTEAFF
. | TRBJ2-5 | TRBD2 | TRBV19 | TGTGCCAGTAGTATGACACGACTAGCGGAGCTAGAGACCCAGTACTTC | CASSMTRLAELETQYF
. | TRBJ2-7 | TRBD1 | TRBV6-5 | TGTGCCGTCCAGGGACAGGGGTACGAGCAGTACTTC | CAVQGQGYEQYF
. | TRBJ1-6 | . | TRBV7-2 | TGTGCCAGCAGCTTACAGGGCGTTCGTGATTCACCCCTCCACTTT | CASSLQGVRDSPLHF
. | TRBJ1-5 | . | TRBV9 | TGTGCCAGCAGCGTAGCTATGGCACCTAGCAATCAGCCCCAGCATTTT | CASSVAMAPSNQPQHF
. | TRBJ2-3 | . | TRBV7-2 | TGTGCCAGCAGCTCCCCTCTTGGGGATACGCAGTATTTT | CASSSPLGDTQYF
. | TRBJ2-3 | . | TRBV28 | TGTGCCAGCAGTTTAAGTGACGTGAGCACAGATACGCAGTATTTT | CASSLSDVSTDTQYF
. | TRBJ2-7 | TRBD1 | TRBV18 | TGTGCCAGCTCACCGGGGTTGACAGGGAAGTACTACGAGCAGTACTTC | CASSPGLTGKYYEQYF
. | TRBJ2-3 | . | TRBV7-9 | TGTGCCAGCAGCTTTAGCAGCACAGATACGCAGTATTTT | CASSFSSTDTQYF
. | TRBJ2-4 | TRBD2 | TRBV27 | TGTGCCAGCAGGGCTAGGACTAGCTCGTGGTCCAAAAACATTCAGTACTTC | CASRARTSSWSKNIQYF